These 18 T cell receptor beta chains were sequenced from one sample in a study of T cells in Graves' hyperthyroidism and ophthalmopathy. The CDR3 regions of TCR beta were amplified from RNA transcripts. Primed by the HTBI set, a first-round RT-PCR was run on the TCR CDR3. TCRdb analysed the multiplex PCR reads with MiXCR anew, one entry per CDR3 protein. The sample lists some 530,000 distinct CDR3 sequences, about 20% occurring once. Sequencing was done on a sample of blood. These receptors all come from a woman aged 65 to 85 with Graves' ophthalmopathy.

This chain joins TRBV7-9 and TRBJ2-3; possible D gene TRBD2, 5 bases. The length of the CDR3 is 14 residues. The V end lost 1 base, the J end lost 8 bases, and 13 bases lay between the germline ends. Germline V gene lookup returns CDR1 SEHNR and CDR2 FQNEAQ (reference sequence). CDR3 sequence: CASSLVGGGGTQYF. CDR3 nucleotide sequence: TGTGCCAGCAGCTTAGTCGGAGGAGGCGGTACGCAGTATTTT.

Only a few counts were recorded for this clonotype. The chain couples TRBV28 to TRBJ1-1; 7 bases line up with TRBD1. The V segment lost 2 bases and the J segment 2 bases; nucleotides outside the gene matches: 2. The CDR3 covers 14 residues. Germline CDR1 reads MDHEN; CDR2 reads SYDVKM. Written as DNA, the CDR3 is TGTGCCAGCAGTTTAAGGGACAGTAACACTGAAGCTTTCTTT. Translated: CASSLRDSNTEAFF.

V usage is TRBV11-1 and J usage is TRBJ2-7, with 8 bases fitting TRBD2. The V gene's germline CDR1 is SGHAT and CDR2 FQDESV (reference sequence). The CDR3 runs 15 residues. Unmatched junction bases numbered 8, after V lost 5 bases and J lost 2 bases. The CDR3 spells CASSPLTAGAYEQYF. For the CDR3, the DNA is TGTGCCAGCAGCCCTCTTACAGCGGGGGCCTACGAGCAGTACTTC. The full variable domain, with the rest looked up from reference TRBV11-1 and TRBJ2-7, is EAEVAQSPRYKITEKSQAVAFWCDPISGHATLYWYRQILGQGPELLVQFQDESVVDDSQLPKDRFSAERLKGVDSTLKIQPAELGDSAMYLCASSPLTAGAYEQYFGPGTRLTVT.

The V and J genes are TRBV4-1 and TRBJ2-1, with a tentative D call TRBD2 (6 bases). Germline values: CDR1 MGHRA, CDR2 YSYEKL. CDR3 length: 15 residues. Trimming removed 8 bases from V and 0 bases from J, with 14 bases in between. The CDR3 region has the DNA TGCGCCAGCCAGGCACGGGGGAGCTCCTACAATGAGCAGTTCTTC. Translating it yields CASQARGSSYNEQFF.

This clonotype occurred a few times. V and J are TRBV9 and TRBJ1-1; D is undetermined. The germline V and J ends were trimmed by 0 bases and 0 bases, with 3 bases remaining between them. The V gene's germline CDR1 is SGDLS and CDR2 YYNGEE. The CDR3 runs 13 residues. The CDR3 loop reads CASSVALNTEAFF. CDR3 DNA sequence: TGTGCCAGCAGCGTAGCACTGAACACTGAAGCTTTCTTT.

This clonotype has only a few counts. The V gene is TRBV5-1, the J gene TRBJ1-5; TRBD1 matches at 8 bases. The CDR3 runs 16 residues. The V gene's germline CDR1 is SGHRS and CDR2 YFSETQ. V lost 4 bases to trimming and J lost 0 bases; unmatched junction nucleotides: 6. CDR3 loop: CASSPGTGPSNQPQHF. The CDR3 DNA sequence: TGCGCCAGCAGCCCTGGGACAGGTCCTAGCAATCAGCCCCAGCATTTT.

The chain couples TRBV6-5 to TRBJ1-1, with D maybe TRBD1 (5 bases). V was pared by 7 bases and J by 1 base, with 13 bases between. This CDR3 contains 14 residues. Germline V gene data show CDR1 as MNHEY and CDR2 as SVGAGI. DNA for the CDR3: TGTGCCAGCACTATACTCCAGGGGAACACTGAAGCTTTCTTT. Its translation is CASTILQGNTEAFF.

The rearrangement joins TRBV29-1 to TRBJ2-1; 7 nucleotides align to TRBD1. The CDR3 runs 13 residues. Per germline, CDR1 SQVTM and CDR2 ANQGSEA. V was pared by 6 bases and J by 3 bases, with 5 bases of the junction left unmatched. The CDR3 region has the DNA TGCAGCGTCCGAGGGGGCTTCTACAATGAGCAGTTCTTC. Amino acids: CSVRGGFYNEQFF.

This clonotype was counted at least ten times. The V gene is TRBV7-6, the J gene TRBJ2-2, with D tentatively TRBD1 (6 bases). The CDR3 contains 15 residues. Deletions cut 6 bases from V and 2 bases from J, with 13 bases between. Germline V lookup: CDR1 SGHVS, CDR2 FNYEAQ. The CDR3 protein is CASSSTGLNTGELFF. The CDR3 DNA follows: TGTGCCAGCAGTTCGACAGGACTTAACACCGGGGAGCTGTTTTTT.

This clonotype has at least ten counts. The chain employs TRBV7-9 and TRBJ1-2; D perhaps matches TRBD1 (6 bases). The germline V gene has CDR1 SEHNR and CDR2 FQNEAQ (reference sequence). The CDR3 spans 13 residues. Trimming took off 3 bases at V and 5 bases at J, with 10 bases between the two ends. This chain's CDR3 is CASSFPGAYGYTF. CDR3 bases: TGTGCCAGCAGCTTCCCAGGGGCTTATGGCTACACCTTC. The entire variable domain, with the rest obtained from reference TRBV7-9 and TRBJ1-2, is as follows: DTGVSQNPRHKITKRGQNVTFRCDPISEHNRLYWYRQTLGQGPEFLTYFQNEAQLEKSRLLSDRFSAERPKGSFSTLEIQRTEQGDSAMYLCASSFPGAYGYTFGSGTRLTVV.

This clonotype was detected only a few times. V usage is TRBV12-3 or TRBV12-4 and J usage is TRBJ2-3; TRBD1 agrees at 9 bases. V gave up 5 bases and J gave up 4 bases; unmatched junction bases: 10. The length of the CDR3 is 16 residues. In DNA form, the CDR3 reads TGTGCCAGCAGTCCTACAGGGGGCGCCGTCCCAGATACGCAGTATTTT. Amino acid sequence: CASSPTGGAVPDTQYF.

This clonotype was counted only a few times. The chain combines TRBV4-1 with TRBJ2-3; 13 nucleotides agree with TRBD2. The CDR3 covers 16 residues. Germline assignment: CDR1 MGHRA and CDR2 YSYEKL. V was pared by 2 bases and J by 6 bases, with 5 bases of the junction left unmatched. The DNA for the CDR3 is TGCGCCAGCAGCCAATTTGGACTAGCGGGAGTCGATACGCAGTATTTT. Its translation: CASSQFGLAGVDTQYF.

This clonotype was detected only a few times. The chain is built from TRBV5-1 and TRBJ1-2; D possibly corresponds to TRBD1 (5 bases). This CDR3 is 15 amino acids long. Germline CDR1 reads SGHRS; CDR2 reads YFSETQ. V lost 4 bases to trimming and J lost 8 bases, with 21 bases between them. This CDR3 reads CASSRSRDPVEGYTF. DNA of the CDR3: TGCGCCAGCAGCAGGAGCCGGGACCCCGTGGAGGGCTACACCTTC.

The table lists this clonotype with a few counts. The V call is TRBV20-1, the J call TRBJ1-5; no clear D. Trimming shortened V by 5 bases and J by 5 bases, and 16 bases separated the two germline ends. The germline gives CDR1 DFQATT, CDR2 SNEGSKA (reference sequence). This CDR3 comprises 14 residues. The CDR3 here is CSALRVGIYQPQHF. In DNA form, the CDR3 reads TGCAGTGCTCTACGGGTGGGAATATATCAGCCCCAGCATTTT.

The chain joins TRBV3-1 to TRBJ1-2; no clear D. This CDR3 comprises 13 residues. With 3 bases removed from V and 8 bases from J, the gap between germline ends came to 13 bases. CDR1 is LGHDT and CDR2 is YNNKEL in the germline V gene (reference sequence). This CDR3 is CASSHVTGRGYTF. CDR3 DNA sequence: TGTGCCAGCAGCCACGTGACGGGCCGGGGCTACACCTTC.

The chain links TRBV27 to TRBJ2-5, with 10 bases fitting TRBD2. Germline-derived CDR1 and CDR2 are MNHEY and SMNVEV (reference sequence). V lost 0 bases, J lost 2 bases, and 9 bases stayed unmatched. The CDR3 consists of 18 residues. This CDR3 reads CASSLSASGSPSQETQYF. CDR3 DNA sequence: TGTGCCAGCAGTTTATCGGCTAGCGGGAGCCCCTCTCAAGAGACCCAGTACTTC.

This clonotype was seen only a few times. This chain uses TRBV29-1 with TRBJ1-1; D unresolved. Looked up from germline, CDR1 is SQVTM and CDR2 is ANQGSEA. Trimming shortened V by 0 bases and J by 4 bases, and 6 bases separated the two germline ends. The CDR3 length is 12 residues. CDR3: CSVEDGFTEAFF. CDR3 DNA sequence: TGCAGCGTTGAAGACGGGTTCACTGAAGCTTTCTTT. The full variable domain, in which reference TRBV29-1 and TRBJ1-1 provide the parts outside the CDR3, is SAVISQKPSRDICQRGTSLTIQCQVDSQVTMMFWYRQQPGQSLTLIATANQGSEATYESGFVIDKFPISRPNLTFSTLTVSNMSPEDSSIYLCSVEDGFTEAFFGQGTRLTVV.

This clonotype was picked up many times. V gene TRBV12-3 or TRBV12-4 combines with J gene TRBJ1-1, with D perhaps matching TRBD1 (5 bases). This CDR3 has 15 residues. V lost 5 bases and J lost 10, with 23 bases in between. The CDR3 loop reads CASSTNGGTLRGAFF. The DNA of the CDR3 is TGTGCCAGCAGTACCAACGGAGGGACCCTAAGAGGAGCTTTCTTT.